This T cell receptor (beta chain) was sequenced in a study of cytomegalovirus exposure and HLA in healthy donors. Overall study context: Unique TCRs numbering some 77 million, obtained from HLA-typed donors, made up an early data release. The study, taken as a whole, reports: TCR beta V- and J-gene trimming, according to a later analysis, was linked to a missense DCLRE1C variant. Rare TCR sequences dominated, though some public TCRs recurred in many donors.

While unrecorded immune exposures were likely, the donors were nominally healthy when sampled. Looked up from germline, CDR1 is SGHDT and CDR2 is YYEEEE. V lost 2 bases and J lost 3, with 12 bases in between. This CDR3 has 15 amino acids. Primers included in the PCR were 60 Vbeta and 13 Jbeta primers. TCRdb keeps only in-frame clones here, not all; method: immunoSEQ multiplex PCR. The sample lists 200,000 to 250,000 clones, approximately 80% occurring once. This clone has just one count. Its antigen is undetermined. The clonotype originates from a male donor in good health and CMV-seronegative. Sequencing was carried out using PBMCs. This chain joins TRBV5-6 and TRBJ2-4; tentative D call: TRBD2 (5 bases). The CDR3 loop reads CASSLTMAGKNIQYF. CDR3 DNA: TGTGCCAGCAGCTTAACCATGGCGGGCAAAAACATTCAGTACTTC.